This T cell receptor (beta chain) was recorded in a study of early T cells in non-severe SARS-CoV-2 infection. At least ten counts were recorded for this clonotype. Its target is not known. There are 16 residues in the CDR3. Unique molecular identifiers tagged individual cDNA molecules. Each CDR3 protein gets one entry after TCRdb re-called the 5' RACE reads with MiXCR. This table holds 55,000 to 85,000 distinct CDR3 sequences, around 10% found once. Findings of the study overall: Matching results from VDJdb favored anti-spike CD8 responses, leaving private and CD4 specificities undetected.

This clonotype was sampled from an adult who was a healthcare worker with PCR-confirmed SARS-CoV-2 infection or an uninfected control (not recorded which). The chain recombines TRBV21-1 with TRBJ1-5; whether TRBD1, the table's D call, matches the DNA was not checked. TRBV21-1 is a pseudogene locus. Sequencing was done on a sample of whole blood. This CDR3 is CASSSTGTSPDRPQHF. CDR3 nucleotides: TGTGCCAGCAGCAGCACCGGGACAAGTCCCGACCGGCCCCAGCATTTT.